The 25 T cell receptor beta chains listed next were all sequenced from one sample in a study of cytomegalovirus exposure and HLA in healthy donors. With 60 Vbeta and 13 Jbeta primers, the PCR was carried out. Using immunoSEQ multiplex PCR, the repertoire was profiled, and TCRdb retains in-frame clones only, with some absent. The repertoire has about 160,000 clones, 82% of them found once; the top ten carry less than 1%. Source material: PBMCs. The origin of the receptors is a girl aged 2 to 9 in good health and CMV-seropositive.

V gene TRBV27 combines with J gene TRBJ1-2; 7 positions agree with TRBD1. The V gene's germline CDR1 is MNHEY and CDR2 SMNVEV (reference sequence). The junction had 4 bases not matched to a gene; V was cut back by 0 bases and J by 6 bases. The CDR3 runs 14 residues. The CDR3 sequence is CASSLSNRGNGYTF. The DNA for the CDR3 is TGTGCCAGCAGTTTATCGAACAGGGGAAATGGCTACACCTTC.

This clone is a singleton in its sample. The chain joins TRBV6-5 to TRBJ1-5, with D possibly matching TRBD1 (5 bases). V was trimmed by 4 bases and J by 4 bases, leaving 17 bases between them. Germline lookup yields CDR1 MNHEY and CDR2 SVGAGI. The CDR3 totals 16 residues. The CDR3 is CASSWTLGGRNQPQHF. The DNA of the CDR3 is TGTGCCAGCAGTTGGACACTCGGAGGGAGGAATCAGCCCCAGCATTTT.

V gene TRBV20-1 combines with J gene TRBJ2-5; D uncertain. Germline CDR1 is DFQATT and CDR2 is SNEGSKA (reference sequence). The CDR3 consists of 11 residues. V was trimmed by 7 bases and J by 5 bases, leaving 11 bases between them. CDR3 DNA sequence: TGCAGTGGAGCCTACTGGGAGACCCAGTACTTC. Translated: CSGAYWETQYF.

The DNA of the CDR3 is TGTGCCTGGAGCCTGGGGGCGGGGGCAACTGAAGCTTTCTTT. Amino acid sequence: CAWSLGAGATEAFF. The genes are TRBV30 and TRBJ1-1; a weak D match, TRBD1 (6 bases). Germline CDR1 is GTSNPN and CDR2 is SVGIG (reference sequence). The CDR3 length is 14 residues. Trimming pared 3 bases from V and 5 bases from J, leaving 16 bases between.

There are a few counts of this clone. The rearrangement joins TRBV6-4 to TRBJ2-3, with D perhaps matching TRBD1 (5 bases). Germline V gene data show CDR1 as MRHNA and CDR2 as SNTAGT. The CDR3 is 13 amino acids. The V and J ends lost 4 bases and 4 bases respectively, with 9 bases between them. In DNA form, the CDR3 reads TGTGCCAGCAGTGCTCAGGGTCCAGATACGCAGTATTTT. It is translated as CASSAQGPDTQYF.

Here the CDR3 DNA reads TGTGCCAGCAGGAGGTCCGGTATAGAGGGAAACACCATATATTTT. Its translation is CASRRSGIEGNTIYF. The chain has TRBV2 and TRBJ1-3, with D unresolved. The CDR3 length is 15 residues. Germline-derived CDR1 and CDR2 are SNHLY and FYNNEI. Trimming pared 6 bases from V and 4 bases from J, leaving 16 bases between.

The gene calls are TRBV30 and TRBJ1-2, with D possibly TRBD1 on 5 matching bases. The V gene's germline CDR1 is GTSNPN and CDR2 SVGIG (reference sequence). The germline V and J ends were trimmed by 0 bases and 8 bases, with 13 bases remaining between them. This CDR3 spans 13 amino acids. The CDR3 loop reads CAWSVLAGLGYTF. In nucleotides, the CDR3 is TGTGCCTGGAGTGTACTGGCAGGGCTAGGCTACACCTTC.

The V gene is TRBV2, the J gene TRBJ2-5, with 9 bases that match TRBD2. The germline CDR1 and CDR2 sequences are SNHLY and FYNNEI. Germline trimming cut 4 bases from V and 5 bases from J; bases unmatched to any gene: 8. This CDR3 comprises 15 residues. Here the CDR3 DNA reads TGTGCCAGCAGTGGCGCGGGGGGGCTCGTCGAGACCCAGTACTTC. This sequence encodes CASSGAGGLVETQYF.

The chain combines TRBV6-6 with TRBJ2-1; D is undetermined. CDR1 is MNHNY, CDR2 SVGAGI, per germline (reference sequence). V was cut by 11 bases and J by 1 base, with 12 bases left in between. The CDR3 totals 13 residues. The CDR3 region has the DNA TGTGCCTCTCTTATGGAGTCCTACAATGAGCAGTTCTTC. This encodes CASLMESYNEQFF.

This CDR3 is CSVGNSRSGELFF. The CDR3 DNA follows: TGCAGCGTTGGGAACAGCCGGTCCGGGGAGCTGTTTTTT. The V gene is TRBV29-1, the J gene TRBJ2-2; D is undetermined. Germline V gives CDR1 SQVTM, CDR2 ANQGSEA. CDR3 length equals 13 residues. The germline V and J ends were trimmed by 4 bases and 6 bases, with 12 bases remaining between them.

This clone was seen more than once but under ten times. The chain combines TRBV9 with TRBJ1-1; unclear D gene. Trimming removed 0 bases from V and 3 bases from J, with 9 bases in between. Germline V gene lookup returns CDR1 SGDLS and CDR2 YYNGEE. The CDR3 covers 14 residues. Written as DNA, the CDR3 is TGTGCCAGCAGCGTAGGGGCAGAACACACTGAAGCTTTCTTT. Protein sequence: CASSVGAEHTEAFF.

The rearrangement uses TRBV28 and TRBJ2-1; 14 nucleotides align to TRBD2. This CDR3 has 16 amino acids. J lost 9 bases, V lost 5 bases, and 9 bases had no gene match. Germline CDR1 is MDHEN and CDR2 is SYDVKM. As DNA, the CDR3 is TGTGCCAGCAGTCCATTGGGACTAGCGGGAGTGGGTGAGCAGTTCTTC. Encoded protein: CASSPLGLAGVGEQFF.

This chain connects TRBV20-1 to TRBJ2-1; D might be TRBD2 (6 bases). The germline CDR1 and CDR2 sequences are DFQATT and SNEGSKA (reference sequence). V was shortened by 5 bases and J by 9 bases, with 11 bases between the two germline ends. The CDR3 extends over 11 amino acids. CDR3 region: CSAEVAAEQFF. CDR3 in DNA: TGCAGTGCTGAGGTAGCGGCTGAGCAGTTCTTC.

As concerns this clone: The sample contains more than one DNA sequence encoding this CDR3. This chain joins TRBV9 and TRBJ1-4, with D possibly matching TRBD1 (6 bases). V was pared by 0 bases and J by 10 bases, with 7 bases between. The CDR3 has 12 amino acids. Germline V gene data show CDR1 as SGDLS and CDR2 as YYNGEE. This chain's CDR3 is CASSVGGGKLFF. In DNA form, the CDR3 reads TGTGCCAGCAGCGTAGGAGGGGGAAAACTGTTTTTT.

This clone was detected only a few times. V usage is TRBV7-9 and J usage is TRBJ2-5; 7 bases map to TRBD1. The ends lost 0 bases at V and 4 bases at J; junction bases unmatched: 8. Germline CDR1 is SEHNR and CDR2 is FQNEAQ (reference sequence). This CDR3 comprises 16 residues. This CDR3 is CASSLAAQGYGETQYF. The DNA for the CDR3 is TGTGCCAGCAGCTTAGCGGCACAGGGGTACGGAGAGACCCAGTACTTC. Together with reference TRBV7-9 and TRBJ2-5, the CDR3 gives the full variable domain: DTGVSQNPRHKITKRGQNVTFRCDPISEHNRLYWYRQTLGQGPEFLTYFQNEAQLEKSRLLSDRFSAERPKGSFSTLEIQRTEQGDSAMYLCASSLAAQGYGETQYFGPGTRLLVL.

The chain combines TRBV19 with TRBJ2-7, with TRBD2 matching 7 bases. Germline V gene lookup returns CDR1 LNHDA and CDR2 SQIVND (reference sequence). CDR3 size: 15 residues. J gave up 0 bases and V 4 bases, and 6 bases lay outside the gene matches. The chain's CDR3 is CASSTKAGSSYEQYF. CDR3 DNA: TGTGCCAGTAGTACTAAAGCGGGAAGCTCCTACGAGCAGTACTTC.

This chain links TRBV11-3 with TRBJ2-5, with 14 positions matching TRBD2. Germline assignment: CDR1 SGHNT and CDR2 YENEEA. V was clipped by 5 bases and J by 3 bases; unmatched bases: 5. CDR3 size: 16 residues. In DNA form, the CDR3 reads TGTGCCAGCAGCCCGGGACTAGCGGGAGAAAAAGAGACCCAGTACTTC. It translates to CASSPGLAGEKETQYF.

CDR3 in amino acids: CARARAERDTQYF. The CDR3, as DNA: TGTGCTCGGGCTCGAGCGGAGAGAGATACGCAGTATTTT. The rearrangement joins TRBV30 to TRBJ2-3; tentatively, D is TRBD2 (5 bases). From germline, CDR1 is GTSNPN and CDR2 SVGIG (reference sequence). The CDR3 length is 13 residues.

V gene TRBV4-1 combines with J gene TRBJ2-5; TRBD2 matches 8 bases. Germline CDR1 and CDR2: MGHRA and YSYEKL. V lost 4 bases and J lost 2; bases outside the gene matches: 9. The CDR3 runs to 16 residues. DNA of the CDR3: TGCGCCAGCAGCCCGAAAGGGGGACTAGTGCAAGAGACCCAGTACTTC. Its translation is CASSPKGGLVQETQYF.

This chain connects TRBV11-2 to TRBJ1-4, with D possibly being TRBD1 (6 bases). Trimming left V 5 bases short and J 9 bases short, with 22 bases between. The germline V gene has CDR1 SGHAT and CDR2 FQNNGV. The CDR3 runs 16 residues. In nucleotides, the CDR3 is TGTGCCAGCAGCATATTCGGCAGGGGCAGAGAGAAAAAACTGTTTTTT. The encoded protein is CASSIFGRGREKKLFF.

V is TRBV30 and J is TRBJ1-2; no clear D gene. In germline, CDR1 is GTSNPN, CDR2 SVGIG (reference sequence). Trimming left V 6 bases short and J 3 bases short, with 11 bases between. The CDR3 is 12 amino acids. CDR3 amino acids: CACPQKYYGYTF. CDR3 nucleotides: TGTGCCTGTCCGCAGAAGTACTATGGCTACACCTTC.

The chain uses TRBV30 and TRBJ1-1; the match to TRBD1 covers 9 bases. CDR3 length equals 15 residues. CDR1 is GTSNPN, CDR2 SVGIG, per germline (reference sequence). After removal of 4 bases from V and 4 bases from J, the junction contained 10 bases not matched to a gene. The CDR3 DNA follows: TGTGCCTGGACTTTCGGGGACAGGGTGACCACTGAAGCTTTCTTT. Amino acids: CAWTFGDRVTTEAFF.

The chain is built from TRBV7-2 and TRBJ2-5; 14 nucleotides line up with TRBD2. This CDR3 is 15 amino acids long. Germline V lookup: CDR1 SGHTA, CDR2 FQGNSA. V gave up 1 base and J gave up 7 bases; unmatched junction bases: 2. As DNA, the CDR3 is TGTGCCAGCAGCTTAGTTGGACTAGCGGGAGGGACCCAGTACTTC. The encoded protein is CASSLVGLAGGTQYF.

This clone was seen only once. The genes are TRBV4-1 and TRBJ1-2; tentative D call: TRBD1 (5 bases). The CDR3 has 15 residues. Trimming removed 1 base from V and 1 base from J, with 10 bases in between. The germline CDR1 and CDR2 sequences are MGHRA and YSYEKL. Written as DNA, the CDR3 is TGCGCCAGCAGCCAAGGAATAGGGGATAACTATGGCTACACCTTC. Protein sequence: CASSQGIGDNYGYTF.

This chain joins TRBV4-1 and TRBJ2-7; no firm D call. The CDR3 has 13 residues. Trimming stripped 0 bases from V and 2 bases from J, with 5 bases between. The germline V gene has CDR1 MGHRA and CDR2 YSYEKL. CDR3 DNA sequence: TGCGCCAGCAGCCAAGATTTCACCTACGAGCAGTACTTC. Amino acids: CASSQDFTYEQYF.